This T cell receptor (beta chain) was retrieved from a study of a mutant IDH1 vaccine in newly diagnosed glioma. Study as a whole: Weeks 1, 3, 5, 7, 11, 15, 19 and 23 were when patients received their eight vaccinations. With temozolomide cycles, or 4-6 weeks after radiotherapy alone, vaccination was started.

CDR1 is SGHDT, CDR2 YYEEEE, per germline. The length of the CDR3 is 14 residues. J was trimmed by 6 bases and V by 4 bases; bases with no gene match: 7. This clone was counted between two and nine times. Antigen: not known. Data came from immunoSEQ multiplex PCR; TCRdb stores just in-frame clones and leaves some out. The sample lists 53,000 or so clones; roughly 73% were seen once. The time point is: week 5, during vaccination. Mutant IDH1 20-mer peptide, at 300 ug, made up each vaccine dose, with topical imiquimod. Astrocytomas that were new, WHO grade 3 or 4, IDH1-mutant and ATRX-lost were present in the donors.

Material: PBMCs, obtained from a glioma patient whose treatment included an IDH1 peptide vaccine. The chain links TRBV5-6 to TRBJ1-1, with 9 bases matching TRBD1. The clonotype was recovered from a man aged 50 or older with glioma. The CDR3 protein is CASSPGTGRAEAFF. The DNA of the CDR3 is TGTGCCAGCAGCCCGGGGACAGGGCGAGCTGAAGCTTTCTTT.